This is a list of T cell receptor beta chains from one sample in a study of T-cell memory formation after mild COVID-19. TCRdb processed the 5' RACE reads anew with MiXCR; each CDR3 protein has one entry. There are some 150,000 distinct CDR3 sequences in the sample; roughly a fifth occur only once, and about 2% lies in the top ten. The sample was PBMCs or a T cell subset sorted from them (not recorded which). All receptors derive from an adult woman who had mild COVID-19 (a few samples of this study predate the infection). Cell type and time point are not known. Each CDR3 is given with its conserved first and last residue. D genes are given only for firm matches. Clone size is shown for a subset of rows, as once, few, many or a class of expanded clone.

v_call	clone_size	d_call	j_call	cdr3_nt	cdr3_aa
TRBV7-9	once	TRBD1	TRBJ2-5	TGTGCCAGCAGCCCTGTCCCAGGGGGCGAAAGGGAGACCCAGTACTTC	CASSPVPGGERETQYF
TRBV7-6	NA	NA	TRBJ2-5	TGTGCCAGCAGCTTGGGGAAGGGACTGGCCCAGTACTTC	CASSLGKGLAQYF
TRBV2	NA	TRBD1	TRBJ1-4	TGTGCCAGCACCAGGGACAGGGGAGATGAAAAACTGTTTTTT	CASTRDRGDEKLFF
TRBV6-6	NA	TRBD1	TRBJ1-3	TGTGCCAGCAGTTTCGAAAACAGGGGAGACGGAAACACCATATATTTT	CASSFENRGDGNTIYF
TRBV12-3/TRBV12-4	many	TRBD2	TRBJ2-1	TGTGCCAGCAGTCTAGACCTAGGGGAGGGATTCTTC	CASSLDLGEGFF
TRBV20-1	NA	TRBD2	TRBJ2-1	TGCAGTGCCACTAGCGGGGAGTACAATGAGCAGTTCTTC	CSATSGEYNEQFF
TRBV18	NA	NA	TRBJ2-7	TGTGCCAGCTCACCAAATGTGGCTGGGACGCCAAAGGCTTTCTTC	CASSPNVAGTPKAFF
TRBV19	NA	TRBD1	TRBJ1-1	TGTGCCAGTAGCCTGATGGGGACAGGACCGAACACTGAAGCTTTCTTT	CASSLMGTGPNTEAFF
TRBV29-1	few	NA	TRBJ2-6	TGCAGCGTACCGGGGTCCGCTGGGGCCAACGTCCTGACTTTC	CSVPGSAGANVLTF
TRBV19	NA	NA	TRBJ1-2	TGTGCCAGTAAACCAGCCTACACCTTC	CASKPAYTF
TRBV12-3/TRBV12-4	few	TRBD1	TRBJ2-1	TGTGCCAGCACCCTGGGGACAGGGGGATCCAATGAGCAGTTCTTC	CASTLGTGGSNEQFF
TRBV5-1	NA	NA	TRBJ2-7	TGCGCCAGCAGCCCATCCGGGTTCTACGAGCAGTACTTC	CASSPSGFYEQYF
TRBV29-1	NA	NA	TRBJ2-3	TGCAGCGTTGAAAGGGACCCGGGTAATACGCAGTATTTT	CSVERDPGNTQYF
TRBV6-2/TRBV6-3	few	NA	TRBJ1-1	TGTGCCAGCAGTTACTCGATATCCCGGACGGCTTTCTTT	CASSYSISRTAFF
TRBV7-3	NA	NA	TRBJ2-3	TGTGCCAGCAGCTTAAAAGGCCCAGATACGCAGTATTTT	CASSLKGPDTQYF
TRBV12-3/TRBV12-4	few	NA	TRBJ2-5	TGTGCCAGCAGTCCCCATGGAGGGGCGGGAGAGACCCAGTACTTC	CASSPHGGAGETQYF
TRBV7-2	NA	NA	TRBJ2-3	TGTGCCAGCAGCTTACAGCCATATACGCAGTATTTT	CASSLQPYTQYF
TRBV14	NA	NA	TRBJ1-3	TGTGCCAGCAGCCTCGGACAGAGGGACACCATATATTTT	CASSLGQRDTIYF
TRBV10-3	NA	NA	TRBJ2-5	TGTGCCATCAGTAGCGTACTGGAGACCCAGTACTTC	CAISSVLETQYF
TRBV7-3	NA	NA	TRBJ2-1	TGTGCCAGCAGCTTAAAGTTGGGGCGGGAGCAGTTCTTC	CASSLKLGREQFF
TRBV27	few	TRBD2	TRBJ2-5	TGTGCCAGCAGTAGATTACTAGCGGGAGAGACCCAGTACTTC	CASSRLLAGETQYF
TRBV3-1	NA	NA	TRBJ2-5	TGTGCCAGCAGCCAAGAAAGGGGAGCCCAGTACTTC	CASSQERGAQYF
TRBV6-2/TRBV6-3	NA	TRBD1	TRBJ2-2	TGTGCCAGCAGTGGACAGGGGAACACCGGGGAGCTGTTTTTT	CASSGQGNTGELFF
TRBV20-1	NA	NA	TRBJ2-7	TGCAGTGCTAGTCCCGGGGGACCCAGCTACGAGCAGTACTTC	CSASPGGPSYEQYF
TRBV7-2	NA	TRBD1	TRBJ1-4	TGTGCCAGCAGCTTGGACAGGGGGCAAAAACTGTTTTTT	CASSLDRGQKLFF
TRBV11-2	few	NA	TRBJ1-2	TGTGCCAGCAGCTTAGGGGTGGGCTCCGGCTACACCTTC	CASSLGVGSGYTF